The following is a TCR beta chain sequence with its context. The CDR3 has 14 amino acids. Germline-derived CDR1 and CDR2 are WNHNN and SYGVQD (reference sequence). The V and J ends lost 3 bases and 5 bases respectively, with 11 bases between them. This record comes from a study of OX40 agonist ivuxolimab in advanced cancers. Background on the study: At 0.01 to 10 mg/kg, ivuxolimab was administered intravenously to patients every 2 weeks.

Using immunoSEQ multiplex PCR, the repertoire was profiled, and TCRdb retains in-frame clones only, with some absent. The sample consists of tens of thousands of clones, around 82% of them appearing once. This clonotype was obtained from an adult with an advanced solid tumor such as melanoma, head and neck, liver or kidney cancer. The sample was CD4+ or CD8+ T cells sorted from blood, taken in a trial of the OX40 agonist ivuxolimab. The chain employs TRBV10-1 and TRBJ2-1, with no clear D. CDR3 DNA sequence: TGCGCCAGCAGTGAAGGAACGTTCGACAATGAGCAGTTCTTC. Protein: CASSEGTFDNEQFF.